The rows below give T cell receptor beta chains drawn from one sample of a study of molecular identifiers for immune sequencing clone quantification. TCRdb redid the calling of the PCR reads with MiXCR, one entry per CDR3 protein. This sample yields some 320,000 distinct CDR3 sequences, of which 20% to 25% are seen a single time; about 0.79% belongs to the top ten. Sequenced sample: naive CD8+ T cells from blood, with Jurkat cell RNA spiked in. Receptors were obtained from a human donor in good health. Some libraries in this study had Jurkat cell RNA spiked in. The CDR3 runs from the conserved cysteine through the conserved F or W. Each record gives: CDR3 length, D gene, clone size, J gene, V gene, CDR3 protein, CDR3 DNA. D genes are given only for firm matches. A row's size may be missing; if present it is once, few, many or a size class.

13 NA many TRBJ2-3 TRBV6-1 CASSDRVADTQYF TGTGCCAGCAGTGATAGAGTGGCAGATACGCAGTATTTT
16 TRBD1 NA TRBJ2-2 TRBV19 CASSDRDRGRSGELFF TGTGCCAGTAGTGACCGGGACAGGGGTCGGTCTGGGGAGCTGTTTTTT
13 NA many TRBJ2-5 TRBV19 CATSWEDQETQYF TGTGCCACCTCTTGGGAGGACCAAGAGACCCAGTACTTC
15 NA many TRBJ2-7 TRBV7-9 CASSRRDGSSYEQYF TGTGCCAGCAGCCGGAGGGACGGCAGCTCCTACGAGCAGTACTTC
15 NA many TRBJ2-3 TRBV7-9 CASRLHTGNTDTQYF TGTGCCAGCAGACTCCATACAGGAAACACAGATACGCAGTATTTT
14 NA NA TRBJ1-5 TRBV11-2 CASSLGNSGQPQHF TGTGCCAGCAGCTTAGGCAACAGCGGGCAGCCCCAGCATTTT
13 NA few TRBJ1-5 TRBV5-6 CAGSWGWDQPQHF TGTGCCGGCAGCTGGGGGTGGGATCAGCCCCAGCATTTT
14 NA many TRBJ1-2 TRBV6-5 CASSPDQRNYGYTF TGTGCCAGCAGCCCCGATCAGCGGAACTATGGCTACACCTTC
17 NA NA TRBJ1-1 TRBV7-9 CASSLSSGAIGGTEAFF TGTGCCAGCAGCTTATCTTCAGGAGCCATAGGGGGCACTGAAGCTTTCTTT
15 TRBD1 many TRBJ2-1 TRBV7-9 CASSFGDRGLGEQFF TGTGCCAGCAGCTTTGGGGACAGGGGGCTTGGTGAGCAGTTCTTC
15 NA NA TRBJ2-2 TRBV6-5 CASSYAGGLSGELFF TGTGCCAGCAGTTACGCTGGGGGTCTCTCCGGGGAGCTGTTTTTT
15 TRBD2 NA TRBJ2-6 TRBV6-5 CASSTRGAGANVLTF TGTGCCAGCAGTACACGGGGGGCTGGGGCCAACGTCCTGACTTTC
16 NA NA TRBJ2-3 TRBV6-2/TRBV6-3 CASAQWVTGVTDTQYF TGTGCCAGCGCCCAATGGGTGACAGGTGTCACAGATACGCAGTATTTT
14 TRBD1 many TRBJ1-1 TRBV29-1 CSVLGQGSNTEAFF TGCAGCGTTTTGGGACAGGGTTCGAACACTGAAGCTTTCTTT
12 NA many TRBJ2-2 TRBV7-9 CAIRAEPGELFF TGTGCCATCAGAGCGGAGCCCGGGGAGCTGTTTTTT
16 NA many TRBJ1-1 TRBV9 CASSPLISTMNTEAFF TGTGCCAGCAGCCCCCTCATCTCGACAATGAACACTGAAGCTTTCTTT
14 NA many TRBJ2-7 TRBV6-6 CASSWGRGGYEQYF TGTGCCAGCAGTTGGGGACGGGGAGGCTACGAGCAGTACTTC
14 NA many TRBJ2-7 TRBV5-6 CASSPERGYQEQYF TGTGCCAGCAGCCCCGAGAGGGGGTACCAGGAGCAGTACTTC
15 NA many TRBJ1-1 TRBV4-3 CASSQDWSGVTEAFF TGCGCCAGCAGCCAAGATTGGTCTGGGGTCACTGAAGCTTTCTTT
15 NA many TRBJ1-1 TRBV5-4 CASSEGPGVNTEAFF TGTGCCAGCAGCGAGGGGCCGGGGGTGAACACTGAAGCTTTCTTT
15 NA many TRBJ2-4 TRBV7-3 CASSEGVEVGDIQYF TGTGCCAGCAGCGAAGGGGTAGAGGTTGGAGACATTCAGTACTTC
17 TRBD1 many TRBJ1-5 TRBV28 CASLTNRGPGSNQPQHF TGTGCCTCCCTAACCAACAGGGGGCCAGGGAGCAATCAGCCCCAGCATTTT
15 NA few TRBJ1-1 TRBV5-1 CASSLYLSGATEAFF TGCGCCAGCAGCTTGTACCTCTCAGGGGCCACTGAAGCTTTCTTT
16 TRBD1 NA TRBJ2-1 TRBV12-3/TRBV12-4 CASRPRPGQGYNGQFF TGTGCCAGCAGGCCTAGACCGGGACAGGGGTACAATGGGCAGTTCTTC
17 NA NA TRBJ2-1 TRBV7-3 CASSQKVAENSYNEQFF TGTGCCAGCAGCCAAAAGGTAGCGGAAAACTCCTACAATGAGCAGTTCTTC
15 TRBD1 many TRBJ2-2 TRBV24-1 CATSETGGYTGELFF TGTGCCACCAGTGAAACAGGGGGCTACACCGGGGAGCTGTTTTTT
16 TRBD1 NA TRBJ1-2 TRBV9 CAGSVGQGASNYGYTF TGTGCCGGCAGCGTAGGACAGGGGGCGTCTAACTATGGCTACACCTTC
15 TRBD1 many TRBJ1-1 TRBV4-1 CASSQRGQMNTEAFF TGCGCCAGCAGCCAAAGGGGACAGATGAACACTGAAGCTTTCTTT
18 TRBD2 many TRBJ2-5 TRBV12-3/TRBV12-4 CASSSSGTSGGAEETQYF TGTGCCAGCAGTTCTTCCGGGACTAGCGGGGGGGCCGAAGAGACCCAGTACTTC
15 NA many TRBJ2-3 TRBV5-4 CASTPAGTSTDTQYF TGTGCCAGCACTCCTGCGGGGACTAGCACAGATACGCAGTATTTT
15 NA many TRBJ2-1 TRBV9 CASSRGLSSYNEQFF TGTGCCAGCAGCCGGGGACTTAGCTCCTACAATGAGCAGTTCTTC
13 NA many TRBJ2-7 TRBV19 CASSMADGYEQYF TGTGCCAGTAGTATGGCGGACGGGTACGAGCAGTACTTC
14 NA many TRBJ2-7 TRBV7-9 CASSSHGGPYEQYF TGTGCCAGCAGCTCCCACGGGGGACCCTACGAGCAGTACTTC
17 TRBD1 many TRBJ2-7 TRBV27 CASSLSGQGGSLGEQYF TGTGCCAGCAGTTTAAGCGGACAGGGGGGCTCTCTTGGGGAGCAGTACTTC
15 NA many TRBJ1-5 TRBV3-1 CASSQFVSGNQPQHF TGTGCCAGCAGCCAATTCGTCAGCGGCAATCAGCCCCAGCATTTT
15 NA NA TRBJ2-3 TRBV28 CASTVQAGWADTQYF TGTGCCAGCACCGTCCAGGCGGGGTGGGCAGATACGCAGTATTTT
15 NA many TRBJ1-2 TRBV4-1 CASSQAPTGTTGNTF TGCGCCAGCAGCCAAGCCCCCACAGGGACTACCGGCAACACCTTC
13 NA NA TRBJ1-1 TRBV25-1 CASSEGQHTEAFF TGTGCCAGCAGTGAAGGGCAGCACACTGAAGCTTTCTTT
15 TRBD1 few TRBJ2-7 TRBV13 CASSADRQTTYEQYF TGTGCCAGCAGCGCGGACAGGCAGACCACCTACGAGCAGTACTTC
14 NA many TRBJ1-6 TRBV7-9 CASSSRGHNSPLHF TGTGCCAGCAGCTCACGGGGTCATAATTCACCCCTCCACTTT
15 NA many TRBJ2-5 TRBV2 CASSESPAGPETQYF TGTGCCAGCAGTGAATCCCCTGCGGGGCCAGAGACCCAGTACTTC